This is a list of T cell receptor beta chains from one sample in a study of T cells in Graves' hyperthyroidism and ophthalmopathy. TCRdb reanalysed the multiplex PCR reads using MiXCR and keeps one entry per CDR3 protein. This sample carries around 610,000 distinct CDR3 sequences, about 15% of them seen once, and the ten largest clones take approximately 4.2%. Sequencing input: blood. The receptors were sampled from a woman between 40 and 55 years old with Graves' ophthalmopathy. The CDR3 runs from the conserved cysteine through the conserved F or W. D genes are given only for firm matches. Size tells how often a clone was seen (once, few, many) or the class of an expanded clone, and some rows leave it out.

j_call: TRBJ2-2; v_call: TRBV27; clone_size: many; d_call: NA; cdr3_aa: CASSVGWNTGELFF; cdr3_nt: TGTGCCAGCAGCGTGGGGTGGAACACCGGGGAGCTGTTTTTT
j_call: TRBJ2-7; v_call: TRBV12-3/TRBV12-4; clone_size: NA; d_call: NA; cdr3_aa: CASSYRVHEQYF; cdr3_nt: TGTGCCAGCAGTTACAGGGTCCACGAGCAGTACTTC
j_call: TRBJ2-5; v_call: TRBV6-1; clone_size: NA; d_call: TRBD2; cdr3_aa: CASSEGGWETQYF; cdr3_nt: TGTGCCAGCAGTGAGGGGGGGTGGGAGACCCAGTACTTC
j_call: TRBJ1-1; v_call: TRBV6-1; clone_size: many; d_call: NA; cdr3_aa: CASSEMLRHTEAFF; cdr3_nt: TGTGCCAGCAGTGAAATGCTCCGCCACACTGAAGCTTTCTTT
j_call: TRBJ1-2; v_call: TRBV7-2; clone_size: many; d_call: NA; cdr3_aa: CASSSEGSF; cdr3_nt: TGTGCCAGCAGTTCCGAAGGTTCCTTC
j_call: TRBJ2-2; v_call: TRBV24-1; clone_size: NA; d_call: TRBD2; cdr3_aa: CATSEGLDPGELFF; cdr3_nt: TGTGCCACCAGTGAAGGACTAGACCCCGGGGAGCTGTTTTTT
j_call: TRBJ2-6; v_call: TRBV20-1; clone_size: many; d_call: NA; cdr3_aa: CSARDQGDSSGANVLTF; cdr3_nt: TGCAGTGCTAGAGATCAAGGCGACAGCTCTGGGGCCAACGTCCTGACTTTC
j_call: TRBJ1-1; v_call: TRBV7-9; clone_size: many; d_call: NA; cdr3_aa: CASSTDSRPEAFF; cdr3_nt: TGTGCCAGCAGCACAGACAGCCGGCCTGAAGCTTTCTTT
j_call: TRBJ2-7; v_call: TRBV28; clone_size: many; d_call: TRBD1; cdr3_aa: CASRTGPYEQYF; cdr3_nt: TGTGCCAGCAGGACAGGGCCCTACGAGCAGTACTTC
j_call: TRBJ1-2; v_call: TRBV7-2; clone_size: many; d_call: NA; cdr3_aa: CATMMPGDYHNYGYTF; cdr3_nt: TGTGCCACCATGATGCCGGGGGACTACCATAACTATGGCTACACCTTC
j_call: TRBJ2-5; v_call: TRBV7-6; clone_size: many; d_call: NA; cdr3_aa: CASSLGQLGETQYF; cdr3_nt: TGTGCCAGCAGCTTAGGTCAACTAGGGGAGACCCAGTACTTC
j_call: TRBJ2-7; v_call: TRBV6-5; clone_size: many; d_call: TRBD1; cdr3_aa: CASSDSGTVFLEQYF; cdr3_nt: TGTGCCAGCAGTGACTCCGGGACAGTCTTTTTGGAGCAGTACTTC
j_call: TRBJ1-5; v_call: TRBV4-1; clone_size: few; d_call: NA; cdr3_aa: CASSQGRGRDQPQHF; cdr3_nt: TGCGCCAGCAGCCAAGGAAGGGGCAGGGACCAGCCCCAGCATTTT
j_call: TRBJ2-2; v_call: TRBV6-1; clone_size: NA; d_call: TRBD1; cdr3_aa: CASRNQGGFTGELFF; cdr3_nt: TGTGCCAGCCGCAACCAAGGGGGCTTTACCGGGGAGCTGTTTTTT
j_call: TRBJ1-2; v_call: TRBV28; clone_size: many; d_call: TRBD1; cdr3_aa: CASSLQGVYGYTF; cdr3_nt: TGTGCCAGCAGTTTACAGGGGGTTTATGGCTACACCTTC
j_call: TRBJ1-2; v_call: TRBV20-1; clone_size: many; d_call: NA; cdr3_aa: CSARDHGVDGYTF; cdr3_nt: TGCAGTGCTAGAGATCACGGGGTTGATGGCTACACCTTC
j_call: TRBJ1-5; v_call: TRBV25-1; clone_size: many; d_call: TRBD1; cdr3_aa: CASSATGGGNQPQHF; cdr3_nt: TGTGCCAGCAGTGCTACAGGGGGAGGTAATCAGCCCCAGCATTTT
j_call: TRBJ2-5; v_call: TRBV12-3/TRBV12-4; clone_size: many; d_call: NA; cdr3_aa: CASSFDSLTQYF; cdr3_nt: TGTGCCAGCAGTTTCGACTCTCTCACCCAGTACTTC
j_call: TRBJ2-5; v_call: TRBV6-2/TRBV6-3; clone_size: many; d_call: NA; cdr3_aa: CASSYSPFIGGRETQYF; cdr3_nt: TGTGCCAGCAGTTACTCCCCTTTTATCGGGGGGCGAGAGACCCAGTACTTC
j_call: TRBJ1-2; v_call: TRBV29-1; clone_size: many; d_call: TRBD1; cdr3_aa: CSVEDDRGDGYTF; cdr3_nt: TGCAGCGTTGAAGACGACAGGGGAGATGGCTACACCTTC
j_call: TRBJ2-7; v_call: TRBV6-5; clone_size: many; d_call: TRBD2; cdr3_aa: CASRIYSGSVYEQYF; cdr3_nt: TGTGCCAGCAGAATATATAGCGGGAGTGTCTACGAGCAGTACTTC
j_call: TRBJ2-7; v_call: TRBV6-1; clone_size: many; d_call: NA; cdr3_aa: CAGGIYYEQYF; cdr3_nt: TGTGCCGGAGGGATATACTACGAGCAGTACTTC
j_call: TRBJ2-5; v_call: TRBV29-1; clone_size: many; d_call: TRBD2; cdr3_aa: CSVVREGWETQYF; cdr3_nt: TGCAGCGTGGTCCGGGAGGGCTGGGAGACCCAGTACTTC
j_call: TRBJ2-3; v_call: TRBV6-1; clone_size: many; d_call: TRBD2; cdr3_aa: CASSEWAGGGTQYF; cdr3_nt: TGTGCCAGCAGTGAGTGGGCGGGGGGGGGAACGCAGTATTTT
j_call: TRBJ2-7; v_call: TRBV27; clone_size: many; d_call: TRBD1; cdr3_aa: CASSPRDRFYEQYF; cdr3_nt: TGTGCCAGCAGTCCAAGGGACAGATTCTACGAGCAGTACTTC
j_call: TRBJ1-5; v_call: TRBV20-1; clone_size: many; d_call: NA; cdr3_aa: CSARQANQPQHF; cdr3_nt: TGCAGTGCCAGACAGGCGAATCAGCCCCAGCATTTT
j_call: TRBJ2-7; v_call: TRBV12-3/TRBV12-4; clone_size: many; d_call: TRBD1; cdr3_aa: CASSFGQGGYYEQYF; cdr3_nt: TGTGCCAGCAGTTTCGGACAGGGCGGTTACTACGAGCAGTACTTC
j_call: TRBJ2-5; v_call: TRBV27; clone_size: NA; d_call: NA; cdr3_aa: CASSLFPGHVTQYF; cdr3_nt: TGTGCCAGCAGTCTTTTCCCGGGACATGTGACCCAGTACTTC
j_call: TRBJ1-1; v_call: TRBV12-3/TRBV12-4; clone_size: many; d_call: NA; cdr3_aa: CATSLGAGAKAFF; cdr3_nt: TGTGCCACCAGTTTAGGGGCAGGGGCGAAAGCTTTCTTT
j_call: TRBJ2-2; v_call: TRBV10-2; clone_size: few; d_call: NA; cdr3_aa: CASSTAGPGELFF; cdr3_nt: TGCGCCAGCAGCACAGCAGGGCCCGGGGAGCTGTTTTTT
j_call: TRBJ2-7; v_call: TRBV7-9; clone_size: few; d_call: NA; cdr3_aa: CASGLVGLPYEQYF; cdr3_nt: TGTGCCAGCGGCTTAGTGGGATTGCCCTACGAGCAGTACTTC
j_call: TRBJ1-1; v_call: TRBV29-1; clone_size: NA; d_call: NA; cdr3_aa: CSACELSEAFF; cdr3_nt: TGCAGCGCTTGCGAGCTAAGCGAAGCTTTCTTT
j_call: TRBJ1-1; v_call: TRBV29-1; clone_size: many; d_call: TRBD1; cdr3_aa: CSVEAGQGGTEAFF; cdr3_nt: TGCAGCGTTGAAGCCGGACAGGGCGGGACTGAAGCTTTCTTT
j_call: TRBJ2-2; v_call: TRBV30; clone_size: NA; d_call: NA; cdr3_aa: CAWDNANTGELFF; cdr3_nt: TGTGCCTGGGACAACGCGAACACCGGGGAGCTGTTTTTT
j_call: TRBJ1-2; v_call: TRBV5-1; clone_size: many; d_call: NA; cdr3_aa: CASSFDGTLYGYTF; cdr3_nt: TGCGCCAGCAGCTTTGACGGGACTCTCTATGGCTACACCTTC
j_call: TRBJ1-1; v_call: TRBV15; clone_size: many; d_call: NA; cdr3_aa: CATSRDGQMNTEAFF; cdr3_nt: TGTGCCACCAGCAGAGACGGCCAAATGAACACTGAAGCTTTCTTT
j_call: TRBJ1-1; v_call: TRBV6-2/TRBV6-3; clone_size: many; d_call: TRBD1; cdr3_aa: CASSYSGPTGWTEAFF; cdr3_nt: TGTGCCAGCAGTTACTCGGGCCCGACAGGGTGGACTGAAGCTTTCTTT
j_call: TRBJ2-2; v_call: TRBV9; clone_size: NA; d_call: NA; cdr3_aa: CASSVAGYGELFF; cdr3_nt: TGTGCCAGCAGCGTAGCAGGGTACGGGGAGCTGTTTTTT
j_call: TRBJ2-3; v_call: TRBV28; clone_size: many; d_call: NA; cdr3_aa: CASSFEGADTQYF; cdr3_nt: TGTGCCAGCAGTTTCGAAGGGGCAGATACGCAGTATTTT
j_call: TRBJ1-2; v_call: TRBV12-3/TRBV12-4; clone_size: many; d_call: TRBD1; cdr3_aa: CASSSPGTGALGYTF; cdr3_nt: TGTGCCAGCAGTTCTCCCGGGACAGGGGCCTTGGGCTACACCTTC
j_call: TRBJ1-1; v_call: TRBV7-2; clone_size: NA; d_call: NA; cdr3_aa: CASSLASTLMNTEAFF; cdr3_nt: TGTGCCAGCAGCTTAGCTTCCACTCTAATGAACACTGAAGCTTTCTTT
j_call: TRBJ1-1; v_call: TRBV6-2/TRBV6-3; clone_size: many; d_call: NA; cdr3_aa: CASSYSAPLNTEAFF; cdr3_nt: TGTGCCAGCAGTTACTCGGCACCCTTGAACACTGAAGCTTTCTTT
j_call: TRBJ2-5; v_call: TRBV5-1; clone_size: many; d_call: NA; cdr3_aa: CASKGSQETQYF; cdr3_nt: TGCGCCAGCAAGGGCTCCCAAGAGACCCAGTACTTC